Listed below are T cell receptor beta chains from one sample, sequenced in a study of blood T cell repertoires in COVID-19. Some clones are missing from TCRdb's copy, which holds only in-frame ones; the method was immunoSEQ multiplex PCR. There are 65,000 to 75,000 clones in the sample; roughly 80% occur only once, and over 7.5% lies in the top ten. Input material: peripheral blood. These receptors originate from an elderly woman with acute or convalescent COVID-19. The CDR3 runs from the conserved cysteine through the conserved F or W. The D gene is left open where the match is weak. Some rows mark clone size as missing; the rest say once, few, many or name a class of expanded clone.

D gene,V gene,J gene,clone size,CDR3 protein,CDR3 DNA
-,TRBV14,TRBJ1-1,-,CASSQKRNTEAFF,TGTGCCAGCAGCCAGAAGAGGAACACTGAAGCTTTCTTT
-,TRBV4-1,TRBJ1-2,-,CASSQTNSGGYTF,TGCGCCAGCAGCCAAACAAACTCAGGTGGCTACACCTTC
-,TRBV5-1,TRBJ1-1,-,CASSPEVRVRTEAFF,TGCGCCAGCAGCCCCGAGGTTCGGGTTCGGACTGAAGCTTTCTTT
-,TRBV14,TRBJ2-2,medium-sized,CASSPSSGELFF,TGTGCCAGCAGCCCCTCGAGCGGGGAGCTGTTTTTT
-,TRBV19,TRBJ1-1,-,CASSNSMNTEAFF,TGTGCCAGTAGTAACTCTATGAACACTGAAGCTTTCTTT
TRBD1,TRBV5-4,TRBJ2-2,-,CASRRDRANTGELFF,TGTGCCAGCAGAAGGGACAGGGCGAACACCGGGGAGCTGTTTTTT
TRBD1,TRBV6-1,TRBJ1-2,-,CASSEGAGQGLYGYTF,TGTGCCAGCAGTGAAGGCGCGGGACAGGGACTTTATGGCTACACCTTC
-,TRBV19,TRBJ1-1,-,CASSLQRQANTEAFF,TGTGCCAGTAGTCTTCAAAGACAGGCTAACACTGAAGCTTTCTTT
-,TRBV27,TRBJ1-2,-,CASSFGESYGYTF,TGTGCCAGCAGTTTTGGAGAGAGCTATGGCTACACCTTC
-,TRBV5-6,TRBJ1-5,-,CASSSDPRGNQPQHF,TGTGCCAGCAGCTCAGACCCTCGGGGCAATCAGCCCCAGCATTTT
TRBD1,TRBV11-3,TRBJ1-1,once,CASSPAPGTGNTEAFF,TGTGCCAGCAGCCCAGCCCCCGGGACAGGGAACACTGAAGCTTTCTTT
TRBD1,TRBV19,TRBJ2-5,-,CASRGGQGYRETQYF,TGTGCCAGTAGGGGGGGACAGGGGTACCGAGAGACCCAGTACTTC
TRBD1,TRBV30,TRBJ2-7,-,CASEAAGGSYEQYF,TGTGCTTCGGAGGCGGCAGGGGGTTCCTACGAGCAGTACTTC
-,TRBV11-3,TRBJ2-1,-,CASSLPGNNEQFF,TGTGCCAGCAGCTTACCCGGGAACAATGAGCAGTTCTTC
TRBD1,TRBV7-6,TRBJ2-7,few,CASSSTGSEQYF,TGTGCCAGCAGCTCGACAGGGAGCGAGCAGTACTTC
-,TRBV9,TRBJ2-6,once,CASSVYSGANVLTF,TGTGCCAGCAGCGTATACTCTGGGGCCAACGTCCTGACTTTC
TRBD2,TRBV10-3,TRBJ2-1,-,CAISDPGLARDNEQFF,TGTGCCATCAGTGATCCGGGACTAGCGCGAGACAATGAGCAGTTCTTC
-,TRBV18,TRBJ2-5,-,CASSTETGHQETQYF,TGTGCCAGCTCAACCGAGACAGGTCACCAAGAGACCCAGTACTTC
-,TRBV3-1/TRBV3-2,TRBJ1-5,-,CASSPTNDNQPQHF,TGTGCCAGCAGTCCGACAAACGACAATCAGCCCCAGCATTTT
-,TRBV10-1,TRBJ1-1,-,CASSERPGGAEAFF,TGCGCCAGCAGTGAGAGGCCGGGCGGGGCTGAAGCTTTCTTT
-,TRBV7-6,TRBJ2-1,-,CASSLVAATRYNEQFF,TGTGCCAGCAGCTTAGTCGCGGCGACCCGGTACAATGAGCAGTTCTTC
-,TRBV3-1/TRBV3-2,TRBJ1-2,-,CASSPHLGGGYTF,TGTGCCAGCAGCCCTCACCTAGGGGGTGGCTACACCTTC
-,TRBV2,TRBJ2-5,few,CASSEGPAEEETQYF,TGTGCCAGCAGTGAGGGGCCTGCCGAGGAAGAGACCCAGTACTTC
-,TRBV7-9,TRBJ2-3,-,CASSLGQGRTDTQYF,TGTGCCAGCAGCTTAGGGCAGGGGCGCACAGATACGCAGTATTTT
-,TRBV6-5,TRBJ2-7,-,CASSYSRGSYEQYF,TGTGCCAGCAGTTACAGTCGGGGTTCCTACGAGCAGTACTTC
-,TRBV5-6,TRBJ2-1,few,CASSSLQAFSYNEQFF,TGTGCCAGCAGCTCCCTACAGGCCTTTTCCTACAATGAGCAGTTCTTC
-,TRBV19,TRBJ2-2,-,CASSTHTGSAGELFF,TGTGCCAGTAGTACCCATACAGGTTCCGCCGGGGAGCTGTTTTTT
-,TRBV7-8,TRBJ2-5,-,CASSLGRQGETQYF,TGTGCCAGCAGCTTAGGGCGTCAGGGAGAGACCCAGTACTTC
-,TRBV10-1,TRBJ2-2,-,CASSDPGGRTGELFF,TGCGCCAGCAGTGACCCAGGAGGTCGTACCGGGGAGCTGTTTTTT
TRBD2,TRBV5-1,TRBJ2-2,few,CASSPLAGGNTGELFF,TGCGCCAGCAGCCCGCTAGCGGGGGGGAACACCGGGGAGCTGTTTTTT
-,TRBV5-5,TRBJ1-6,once,CASSLSRQENNSPLHF,TGTGCCAGCAGCTTGTCGAGACAGGAAAATAATTCACCCCTCCACTTT
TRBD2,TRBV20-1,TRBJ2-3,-,CSASRSGVNGYTQYF,TGCAGTGCTAGTCGTAGCGGGGTAAACGGATATACGCAGTATTTT
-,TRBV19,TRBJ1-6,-,CASNALAGTGNSPLHF,TGTGCCAGCAACGCTTTGGCCGGGACTGGGAATTCACCCCTCCACTTT
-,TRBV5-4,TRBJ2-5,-,CASSRKQGPGETQYF,TGTGCCAGCAGCAGAAAACAGGGCCCCGGTGAGACCCAGTACTTC
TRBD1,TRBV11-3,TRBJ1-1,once,CASSKTGQGYTEAFF,TGTGCCAGCAGTAAAACGGGACAGGGTTACACTGAAGCTTTCTTT
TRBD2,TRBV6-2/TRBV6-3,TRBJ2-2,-,CASSLTSVNTGELFF,TGTGCCAGCAGTTTGACTAGCGTCAACACCGGGGAGCTGTTTTTT